This T cell receptor (beta chain) derives from a study of T cell responses to AZD1222 COVID-19 vaccine. General study findings and limits: CD4 TCRs covered the whole spike, strongest at regions 160-218 and 743-854.

As regards this clone: The antigen is undetermined.

J lost 0 bases, V lost 0 bases, and 5 bases had no gene match. This CDR3 is 19 amino acids long. Per germline, CDR1 LGHNA and CDR2 YNFKEQ. Assay: immunoSEQ multiplex PCR; the TCRdb copy retains only in-frame clones and omits some. This repertoire comprises over 130,000 clones; its ten largest clones make up 2.2%. The receptor was isolated from an adult in good health. The chain carries TRBV4-2 and TRBJ2-2; 12 bases map to TRBD2. Specimen: peripheral blood. The CDR3 loop is CASSQDRTSGGTNTGELFF. The CDR3 DNA sequence: TGTGCCAGCAGCCAAGATCGAACTAGCGGGGGGACGAACACCGGGGAGCTGTTTTTT.